The 12 T cell receptor beta chains in this list originate from one sample, sequenced in a study of T cell responses to AZD1222 COVID-19 vaccine. The method was immunoSEQ multiplex PCR; TCRdb's version includes in-frame clones alone and lacks a portion of them. The top ten hold approximately 7.2% of the sample, which has 150,000 or so clones, about 85% seen once. The specimen comprised peripheral blood, sampled after recovery from COVID-19. The origin of the receptors is an adult who had recovered from COVID-19.

The J gene is TRBJ2-7, the V gene TRBV7-8, with D unresolved. This CDR3 comprises 14 residues. Trimming removed 5 bases from V and 2 bases from J, with 13 bases in between. In germline, CDR1 is SGHVS, CDR2 FQNEAQ. The CDR3 nucleotides read TGTGCCAGCAGCCATCTAGGGCGAACCTACGAGCAGTACTTC. Translated: CASSHLGRTYEQYF.

As to this clone: This same CDR3 is encoded by further DNA sequences in the sample. The V call is TRBV7-9, the J call TRBJ1-1, with D possibly matching TRBD1 (5 bases). Germline values: CDR1 SEHNR, CDR2 FQNEAQ (reference sequence). The CDR3 is 14 amino acids. With 3 bases removed from V and 1 base from J, the gap between germline ends came to 9 bases. CDR3 in amino acids: CASSFGTANTEAFF. CDR3 DNA: TGTGCCAGCAGCTTTGGGACGGCGAACACTGAAGCTTTCTTT.

The V call is TRBV5-3, the J call TRBJ1-5, with D unclear. TRBV5-3 is sorted into the ORF group, with uncertain function. The V gene lost 2 bases and the J gene lost 5 bases, with 17 bases spanning the gap. The CDR3 length is 16 residues. Here the CDR3 reads CARSLIWPAVDQPQHF. Written as DNA, the CDR3 is TGTGCCAGAAGCTTAATTTGGCCGGCCGTAGATCAGCCCCAGCATTTT.

The chain links TRBV11-3 to TRBJ1-2, with a tentative D call TRBD1 (6 bases). V was shortened by 8 bases and J by 0 bases, with 19 bases between the two germline ends. CDR3 length: 16 residues. Germline CDR1 and CDR2: SGHNT and YENEEA. Written as DNA, the CDR3 is TGTGCCAGCCGCCGGGACACTCGACCCACTAACTATGGCTACACCTTC. It encodes CASRRDTRPTNYGYTF. The whole variable domain, filled in from reference TRBV11-3 and TRBJ1-2, reads EAGVVQSPRYKIIEKKQPVAFWCNPISGHNTLYWYLQNLGQGPELLIRYENEEAVDDSQLPKDRFSAERLKGVDSTLKIQPAELGDSAVYLCASRRDTRPTNYGYTFGSGTRLTVV.

This chain links TRBV19 with TRBJ1-2; D remains unclear. This CDR3 region has 13 residues. Germline V gene sequence: CDR1 LNHDA, CDR2 SQIVND (reference sequence). V was cut by 2 bases and J by 6 bases, with 10 bases left in between. CDR3 residues: CASSIQGFDGYTF. CDR3 nucleotide sequence: TGTGCCAGTAGTATACAAGGGTTCGATGGCTACACCTTC.

Only a few counts were recorded for this clone. The chain employs TRBV14 and TRBJ2-1, with D hard to call. Germline V gene data show CDR1 as SGHDN and CDR2 as FVKESK. The CDR3 contains 17 residues. Between the trimmed V and J ends, which lost 1 base and 1 base, there was a span of 14 bases. CDR3 in amino acids: CASSQAWGKGSYNEQFF. In DNA form, the CDR3 reads TGTGCCAGCAGCCAAGCTTGGGGTAAAGGATCCTACAATGAGCAGTTCTTC.

The chain couples TRBV19 to TRBJ2-2; D could derive from TRBD1 or TRBD2 (5 bases each). V lost 11 bases and J 4 bases, leaving 14 bases between the germline ends. This CDR3 contains 13 residues. From germline, CDR1 is LNHDA and CDR2 SQIVND (reference sequence). The CDR3 is CALQVGGTGELFF. The CDR3 DNA follows: TGTGCCTTACAGGTTGGGGGCACCGGGGAGCTGTTTTTT.

For this clone: In the same sample, other DNA sequences code for this CDR3. CDR3 nucleotide sequence: TGTGCCAGCAGCTTAGGCGGTGAAGCTTTCTTT. Translating it yields CASSLGGEAFF. The J gene is TRBJ1-1, the V gene TRBV7-9; D gene unclear. The V end lost 1 base, the J end lost 7 bases, and 4 bases lay between the germline ends. Germline CDR1 reads SEHNR; CDR2 reads FQNEAQ (reference sequence). The CDR3 has 11 amino acids.

This clone was counted once. V gene TRBV18 combines with J gene TRBJ2-1; 9 bases are shared with TRBD2. The CDR3 extends over 15 amino acids. Germline assignment: CDR1 KGHSH and CDR2 LQKENI. The V segment lost 3 bases and the J segment 5 bases; nucleotides outside the gene matches: 5. The CDR3 here is CASSPGLAIHNEQFF. DNA for the CDR3: TGTGCCAGCTCACCGGGACTAGCAATTCACAATGAGCAGTTCTTC.

This clone was recorded once. The V call is TRBV28, the J call TRBJ2-7, with 9 bases aligning to TRBD2. The V and J ends lost 5 bases and 4 bases, in that order; junction bases with no gene match: 24. The CDR3 totals 20 residues. CDR1 and CDR2 from the germline V gene are MDHEN and SYDVKM. In DNA form, the CDR3 reads TGTGCCAGCAGTCCACCTACGACGCTAGACATAGCGGGAGAGCGTTACGAGCAGTACTTC. Its protein product is CASSPPTTLDIAGERYEQYF. Full variable domain (missing parts from reference TRBV28 and TRBJ2-7): DVKVTQSSRYLVKRTGEKVFLECVQDMDHENMFWYRQDPGLGLRLIYFSYDVKMKEKGDIPEGYSVSREKKERFSLILESASTNQTSMYLCASSPPTTLDIAGERYEQYFGPGTRLTVT.

This clone has only a few counts. The chain recombines TRBV3-1 (or the pseudogene TRBV3-2) with TRBJ1-2, with D perhaps TRBD1 (5 bases). With 5 bases removed from V and 7 bases from J, the gap between germline ends came to 17 bases. The germline CDR1 and CDR2 sequences are LGHDT and YNNKEL (reference sequence). CDR3 size: 14 residues. In DNA form, the CDR3 reads TGTGCCAGCAGCAGCGGGACCGGCGTTAGTGGCTACACCTTC. Translating it yields CASSSGTGVSGYTF.

The chain combines TRBV28 with TRBJ2-7, with no clear D. The CDR3 totals 14 residues. Deletions cut 5 bases from V and 2 bases from J, with 13 bases between. The germline V gene encodes CDR1 MDHEN and CDR2 SYDVKM. The DNA of the CDR3 is TGTGCCAGCAGTGCCCTGGGTCCACCCTACGAGCAGTACTTC. Protein product: CASSALGPPYEQYF.